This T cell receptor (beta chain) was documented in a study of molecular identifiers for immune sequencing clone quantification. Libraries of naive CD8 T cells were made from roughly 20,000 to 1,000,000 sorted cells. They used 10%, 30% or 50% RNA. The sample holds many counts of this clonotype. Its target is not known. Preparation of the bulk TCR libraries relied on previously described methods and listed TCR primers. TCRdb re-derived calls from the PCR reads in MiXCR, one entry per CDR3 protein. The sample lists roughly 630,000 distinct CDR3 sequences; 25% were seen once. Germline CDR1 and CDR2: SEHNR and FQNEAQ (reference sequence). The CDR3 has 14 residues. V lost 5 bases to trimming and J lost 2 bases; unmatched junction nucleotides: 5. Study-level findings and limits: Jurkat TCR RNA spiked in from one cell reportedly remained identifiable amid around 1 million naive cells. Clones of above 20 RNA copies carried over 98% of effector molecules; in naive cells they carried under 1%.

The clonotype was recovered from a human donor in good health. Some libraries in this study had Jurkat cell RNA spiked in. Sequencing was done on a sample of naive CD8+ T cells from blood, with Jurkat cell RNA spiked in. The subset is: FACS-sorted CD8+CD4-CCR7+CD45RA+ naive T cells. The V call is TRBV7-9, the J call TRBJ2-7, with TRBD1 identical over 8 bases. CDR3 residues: CASSRPGQAYEQYF. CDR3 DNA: TGTGCCAGCAGCCGACCGGGACAGGCCTACGAGCAGTACTTC. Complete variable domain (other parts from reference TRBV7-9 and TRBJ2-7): DTGVSQNPRHKITKRGQNVTFRCDPISEHNRLYWYRQTLGQGPEFLTYFQNEAQLEKSRLLSDRFSAERPKGSFSTLEIQRTEQGDSAMYLCASSRPGQAYEQYFGPGTRLTVT.